A selection of T cell receptor beta chains follows, all from one sample in a study of blood T cell repertoires in COVID-19. Produced via immunoSEQ multiplex PCR; TCRdb's table is partial and in-frame only. The sample has 270,000 or so clones; less than 95% are singletons. The sequencing sample was made of PBMCs or T cells enriched from blood (not recorded which). The receptor set was obtained from a man aged 40-49 years who had been exposed to COVID-19. CDR3s include the opening cysteine and the closing phenylalanine or tryptophan. Each record gives: J gene, clone size, D gene, V gene, CDR3 DNA, CDR3 protein. D genes are given only for firm matches. Not all rows give a size; the values are once, few, many and, for expanded clones, a class.

J: TRBJ1-2
size: -
D: -
V: TRBV11-2
DNA: TGTGCCAGCAGCTTAGATGACAGACATGGCTACACCTTC
CDR3: CASSLDDRHGYTF

J: TRBJ1-5
size: -
D: TRBD1
V: TRBV28
DNA: TGTGCCAGCAGTTCGGACAGGGGGCTTCTAGGCAATCAGCCCCAGCATTTT
CDR3: CASSSDRGLLGNQPQHF

J: TRBJ1-4
size: -
D: -
V: TRBV7-6
DNA: TGTGCCAGCAGGTCCAGGGCTAATGAAAAACTGTTTTTT
CDR3: CASRSRANEKLFF

J: TRBJ2-7
size: -
D: -
V: TRBV28
DNA: TGTGCCAGCAGTTTTTATTCAGGGGCAGTTTACGAGCAGTACTTC
CDR3: CASSFYSGAVYEQYF

J: TRBJ2-7
size: -
D: -
V: TRBV3-1/TRBV3-2
DNA: TGTGCCAGCAGGGGCATCTCCTACGAGCAGTACTTC
CDR3: CASRGISYEQYF

J: TRBJ2-2
size: -
D: TRBD1
V: TRBV2
DNA: TGTGCCAGCAGGGCCGGGACAGGGGGCGACGGGGAGCTGTTTTTT
CDR3: CASRAGTGGDGELFF

J: TRBJ1-6
size: -
D: -
V: TRBV5-4
DNA: TGTGCCAGCAGCCGCGGAGAGGTCTCCAATTCACCCCTCCACTTT
CDR3: CASSRGEVSNSPLHF

J: TRBJ2-2
size: -
D: -
V: TRBV24-1
DNA: TGTGCCACCAGTGATCCGGGACACCGCACCGGGGAGCTGTTTTTT
CDR3: CATSDPGHRTGELFF

J: TRBJ2-1
size: -
D: TRBD2
V: TRBV28
DNA: TGTGCCAGCAGTGTAAGTCTAGCGGGAGGGAATGAGCAGTTCTTC
CDR3: CASSVSLAGGNEQFF

J: TRBJ2-7
size: -
D: -
V: TRBV3-1/TRBV3-2
DNA: TGTGCCAGCAGCCAACCCCTAGCCTCCGAGCAGTACTTC
CDR3: CASSQPLASEQYF

J: TRBJ1-6
size: -
D: TRBD1
V: TRBV19
DNA: TGTGCCAGTAGTACCGGGACAGGGAATAATTCACCCCTCCACTTT
CDR3: CASSTGTGNNSPLHF

J: TRBJ1-6
size: few
D: -
V: TRBV28
DNA: TGTGCCAGCAGTTTAACCCCTGGTACAAGCGAGATTTATAATTCACCCCTCCACTTT
CDR3: CASSLTPGTSEIYNSPLHF

J: TRBJ1-2
size: -
D: TRBD1
V: TRBV29-1
DNA: TGCAGCGTTGAGGTCTCAGGGGGCGGCTACACCTTC
CDR3: CSVEVSGGGYTF

J: TRBJ1-1
size: -
D: -
V: TRBV4-2
DNA: TGTGCCAGCAGCCAAGTGTATAATCTACAGGCGGATATGAACACTGAAGCTTTCTTT
CDR3: CASSQVYNLQADMNTEAFF

J: TRBJ2-2
size: -
D: -
V: TRBV7-9
DNA: TGTGCCAGCAGACGTACAGGGAACACCGGGGAGCTGTTTTTT
CDR3: CASRRTGNTGELFF

J: TRBJ2-1
size: -
D: -
V: TRBV6-5
DNA: TGTGCCAGCAGAAAGACAGCTGACAATGAGCAGTTCTTC
CDR3: CASRKTADNEQFF

J: TRBJ2-1
size: -
D: TRBD1
V: TRBV18
DNA: TGTGCCAGCTCACCAAAGGGACAGGGGGTCGATGAGCAGTTCTTC
CDR3: CASSPKGQGVDEQFF

J: TRBJ1-1
size: -
D: -
V: TRBV30
DNA: TGTGCCTGGAGTGTAAGAGGTAACACTGAAGCTTTCTTT
CDR3: CAWSVRGNTEAFF

J: TRBJ1-1
size: -
D: -
V: TRBV6-2/TRBV6-3
DNA: TGTGCCAGCAGTTACCGGGGAATGAACACTGAAGCTTTCTTT
CDR3: CASSYRGMNTEAFF

J: TRBJ2-1
size: few
D: TRBD1
V: TRBV6-5
DNA: TGTGCCACCCGGGACAGACTAAGCTCCTACAATGAGCAGTTCTTC
CDR3: CATRDRLSSYNEQFF

J: TRBJ1-4
size: few
D: -
V: TRBV5-1
DNA: TGCGCCAGCAGCTTGGAGGGGCAGGTAGAAAAACTGTTTTTT
CDR3: CASSLEGQVEKLFF

J: TRBJ1-2
size: -
D: TRBD1
V: TRBV5-8
DNA: TGTGCCAGCAGCCCCGGGACAGGCACTTACACCTTC
CDR3: CASSPGTGTYTF

J: TRBJ2-2
size: few
D: -
V: TRBV4-1
DNA: TGCGCCAGCAGCCCACTGCTGCCGAACACCGGGGAGCTGTTTTTT
CDR3: CASSPLLPNTGELFF

J: TRBJ2-4
size: -
D: TRBD1
V: TRBV24-1
DNA: TGTGCCACCAGTGATTTTACCGGGACAGCCGATCCCCCAGCCAAAAACATTCAGTACTTC
CDR3: CATSDFTGTADPPAKNIQYF